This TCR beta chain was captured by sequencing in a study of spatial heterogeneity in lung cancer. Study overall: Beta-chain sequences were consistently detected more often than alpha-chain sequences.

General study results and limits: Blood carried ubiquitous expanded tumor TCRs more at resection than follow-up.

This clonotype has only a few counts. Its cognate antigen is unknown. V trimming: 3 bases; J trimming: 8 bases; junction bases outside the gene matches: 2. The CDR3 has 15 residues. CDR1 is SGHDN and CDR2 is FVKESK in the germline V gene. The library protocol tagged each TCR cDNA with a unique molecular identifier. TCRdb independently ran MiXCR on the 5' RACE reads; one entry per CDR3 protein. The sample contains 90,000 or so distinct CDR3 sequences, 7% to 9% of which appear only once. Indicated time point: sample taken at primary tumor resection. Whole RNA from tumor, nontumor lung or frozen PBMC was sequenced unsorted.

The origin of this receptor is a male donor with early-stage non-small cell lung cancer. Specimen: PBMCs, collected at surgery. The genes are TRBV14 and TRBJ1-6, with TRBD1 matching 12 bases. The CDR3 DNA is TGTGCCAGCAGCCAGGGACAGGGGGCTTATTCACCCCTCCACTTT. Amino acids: CASSQGQGAYSPLHF.